Listed here are 5 T cell receptor beta chains from one sample, sequenced in a study of blood T cell repertoires in COVID-19. Measured with immunoSEQ multiplex PCR; TCRdb has only the in-frame clones, and not every one. The table lists under 500,000 clones, about 85% of them singletons. Sequencing was done on a sample of PBMCs or T cells enriched from blood (not recorded which). Source of these receptors: a woman under 30 with acute COVID-19.

The J gene is TRBJ1-6, the V gene TRBV6-2 or TRBV6-3; D uncertain. CDR3 size: 15 residues. Trimming removed 4 bases from V and 5 bases from J, with 12 bases in between. Germline lookup yields CDR1 MNHEY and CDR2 SVGEGT. The DNA of the CDR3 is TGTGCCAGCAGTTCCCACGAGAGCCATAATTCACCCCTCCACTTT. Protein sequence: CASSSHESHNSPLHF.

The chain employs TRBV5-1 and TRBJ1-1; weak D call: TRBD1 (5 bases). The CDR3 is 14 amino acids. The germline CDR1 and CDR2 sequences are SGHRS and YFSETQ. Trimming left V 4 bases short and J 6 bases short, with 16 bases between. CDR3 nucleotides: TGCGCCAGCAGCCTACTTGGGGACTCACCTGAAGCTTTCTTT. Its protein product is CASSLLGDSPEAFF.

The chain's CDR3 is CASSPSTGMNTEAFF. The CDR3 nucleotides are TGTGCCAGCAGCCCGTCGACAGGGATGAACACTGAAGCTTTCTTT. This chain connects TRBV9 to TRBJ1-1; 7 bases align to TRBD1. The V and J ends lost 4 bases and 0 bases, in that order; junction bases with no gene match: 6. The CDR3 totals 15 residues. Germline CDR1 SGDLS, CDR2 YYNGEE.

V is TRBV18 and J is TRBJ1-1; the D gene is possibly TRBD1 (5 bases). This CDR3 spans 15 amino acids. Germline CDR1 is KGHSH and CDR2 is LQKENI. Trimming left V 4 bases short and J 4 bases short, with 16 bases between. The CDR3 sequence is CASSQSVGGGTEAFF. The CDR3 DNA sequence: TGTGCCAGCTCACAATCCGTGGGCGGGGGCACTGAAGCTTTCTTT.

The genes are TRBV30 and TRBJ1-1; 8 positions agree with TRBD1. From germline, CDR1 is GTSNPN and CDR2 SVGIG (reference sequence). CDR3 length: 13 amino acids. The junction had 8 bases not matched to a gene; V was cut back by 4 bases and J by 7 bases. This CDR3 reads CAWTNRGSVEAFF. CDR3 sequence (DNA): TGTGCCTGGACAAACAGGGGGAGCGTTGAAGCTTTCTTT.